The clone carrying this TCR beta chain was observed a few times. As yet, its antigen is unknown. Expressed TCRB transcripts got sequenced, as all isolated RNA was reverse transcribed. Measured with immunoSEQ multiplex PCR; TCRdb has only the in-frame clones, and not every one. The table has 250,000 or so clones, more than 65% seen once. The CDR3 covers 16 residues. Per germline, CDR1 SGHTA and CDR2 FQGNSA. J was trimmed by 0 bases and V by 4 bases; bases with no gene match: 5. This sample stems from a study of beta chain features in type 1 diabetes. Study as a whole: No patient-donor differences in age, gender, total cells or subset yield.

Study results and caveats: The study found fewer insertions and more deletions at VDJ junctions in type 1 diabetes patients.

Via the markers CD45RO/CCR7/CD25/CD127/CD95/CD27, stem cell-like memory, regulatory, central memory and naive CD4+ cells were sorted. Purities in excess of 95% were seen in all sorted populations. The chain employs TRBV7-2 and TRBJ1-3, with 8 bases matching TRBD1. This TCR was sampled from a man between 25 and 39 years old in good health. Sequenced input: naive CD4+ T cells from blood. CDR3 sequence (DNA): TGTGCCAGCAGCTCACCAGGGGGCAGCTCTGGAAACACCATATATTTT. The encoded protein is CASSSPGGSSGNTIYF.